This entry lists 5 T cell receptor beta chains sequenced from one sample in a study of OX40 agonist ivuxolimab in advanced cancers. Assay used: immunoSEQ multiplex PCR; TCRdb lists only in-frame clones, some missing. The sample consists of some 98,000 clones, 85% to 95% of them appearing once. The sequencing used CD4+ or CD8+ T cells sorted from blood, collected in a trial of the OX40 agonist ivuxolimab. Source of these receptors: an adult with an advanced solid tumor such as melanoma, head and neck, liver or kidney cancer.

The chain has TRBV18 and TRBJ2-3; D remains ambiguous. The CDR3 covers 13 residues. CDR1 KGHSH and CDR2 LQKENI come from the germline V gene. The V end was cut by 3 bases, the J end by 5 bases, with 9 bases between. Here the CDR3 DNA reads TGTGCCAGCTCACCGGGAACATTAGATACGCAGTATTTT. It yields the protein CASSPGTLDTQYF.

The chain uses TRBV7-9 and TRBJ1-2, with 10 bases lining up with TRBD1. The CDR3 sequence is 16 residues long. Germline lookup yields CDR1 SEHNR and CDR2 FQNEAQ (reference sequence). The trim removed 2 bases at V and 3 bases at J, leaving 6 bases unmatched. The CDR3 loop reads CASSLSGTGAHYGYTF. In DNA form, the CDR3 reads TGTGCCAGCAGCTTATCCGGGACAGGGGCCCACTATGGCTACACCTTC.

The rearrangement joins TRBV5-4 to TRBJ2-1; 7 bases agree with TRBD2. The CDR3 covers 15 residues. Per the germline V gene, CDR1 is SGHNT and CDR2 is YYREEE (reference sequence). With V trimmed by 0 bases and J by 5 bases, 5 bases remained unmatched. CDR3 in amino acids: CASSLERGAHNEQFF. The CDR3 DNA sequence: TGTGCCAGCAGCTTGGAGCGGGGAGCCCACAATGAGCAGTTCTTC.

CDR3 protein: CASSIARRDAKNIQYF. The DNA of the CDR3 is TGTGCCAGTAGTATTGCCAGGAGGGATGCCAAAAACATTCAGTACTTC. This sequence joins TRBV19 and TRBJ2-4; tentative D call: TRBD2 (6 bases). V lost 3 bases and J 1 base, leaving 13 bases between the germline ends. CDR3 length equals 16 residues. Germline CDR1 LNHDA, CDR2 SQIVND (reference sequence).

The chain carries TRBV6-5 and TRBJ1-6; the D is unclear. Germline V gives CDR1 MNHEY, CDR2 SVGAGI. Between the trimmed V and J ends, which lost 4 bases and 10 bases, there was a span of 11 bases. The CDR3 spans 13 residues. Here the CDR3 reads CASSSFSTSPLHF. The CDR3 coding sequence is TGTGCCAGCAGTTCCTTTTCGACATCACCCCTCCACTTT.